This T cell receptor (beta chain) was sequenced in a study of blood T cell repertoires in COVID-19. Study-level information: Collection of acute and convalescent COVID-19 samples took place in the United States, Italy and Spain. PBMCs, B-cell-depleted T cells, or T cells were the source of the cDNA or gDNA that made up the material.

By sample share, this clone is medium-sized (0.01 to 0.1%). As processed by the authors: The assay estimated nucleated cells by amplifying reference gene primers. TCRdb's copy holds only in-frame clones and misses some; the assay was immunoSEQ multiplex PCR. From that table come the V and J calls and clone size; the DNA was used to work out D and trimming. Of around 150,000 clones listed, around 82% are singletons. The V end was cut by 1 base, the J end by 5 bases, with 6 bases between. Germline assignment: CDR1 LGHDT and CDR2 YNNKEL (reference sequence). There are 13 residues in the CDR3. Material for sequencing was peripheral blood. This sequence was found in a man aged 60 to 75 with active or convalescent COVID-19. The chain recombines TRBV3-1 (or the pseudogene TRBV3-2) with TRBJ1-5; tentative D call: TRBD1 (5 bases). The CDR3 reads CASSQARDQPQHF. DNA of the CDR3: TGTGCCAGCAGCCAAGCCAGGGATCAGCCCCAGCATTTT.